The clone carrying this T cell receptor (beta chain) was seen only a few times. Its antigen remains unidentified. The data are from a study of T-cell memory formation after mild COVID-19. The wider study: The TCR clusters were mostly specific to one donor. Study conclusions and caveats: A second wave of clones peaked on day 37, and their SARS-CoV-2 specificity went unconfirmed. Day 15 to 85 contracting clones showed balanced CD4/CD8; day 15 to 37 expanders favored CD4+.

Germline lookup yields CDR1 SGHDT and CDR2 YYEEEE. This CDR3 contains 12 residues. The ends were cut back, 0 bases at V and 4 bases at J, with 5 bases in the middle. TCRdb called the 5' RACE reads again in MiXCR, with one record for every CDR3 protein. The sample has 98,000 or so distinct CDR3 sequences, about a sixth seen once. The chain recombines TRBV5-6 with TRBJ2-7, with D uncertain. Sequenced sample: PBMCs or a T cell subset sorted from them (not recorded which). This receptor was identified in a man aged 18-30 years who had mild COVID-19 (a few samples of this study predate the infection). Cell type and time point are not known. This chain's CDR3 is CASSLGRYEQYF. CDR3 nucleotide sequence: TGTGCCAGCAGCTTGGGACGATACGAGCAGTACTTC.